This TCR beta chain was captured by sequencing in a study of PD-1 blockade in classical Hodgkin lymphoma. Germline CDR1 reads MDHEN; CDR2 reads SYDVKM. The CDR3 contains 18 residues. The V gene end was trimmed by 5 bases and the J gene end by 1 base; junction bases not matched to a gene: 7. Sequenced by immunoSEQ multiplex PCR; TCRdb stores in-frame clones only, minus some. This table holds roughly 50,000 clones, about nine tenths found once. Documented time point: cycle 4 day 1 (C4D1), after less than 7 weeks of nivolumab. After autologous stem cell transplantation all patients relapsed, and prior brentuximab vedotin exposure differed between cohorts.

The clonotype originates from a human donor with classical Hodgkin lymphoma. This sequence joins TRBV28 and TRBJ2-6; 11 bases are a match to TRBD1. Sequenced here: peripheral blood mononuclear cells (PBMCs), sampled before the fourth cycle of nivolumab. The CDR3 protein is CASSTPGQGASGANVLTF. The CDR3, as DNA: TGTGCCAGCAGTACCCCAGGACAGGGGGCGTCTGGGGCCAACGTCCTGACTTTC.